Listed here is a single T cell receptor beta chain. Its specificity is unknown. V lost 6 bases to trimming and J lost 2 bases; unmatched junction nucleotides: 14. The CDR3 is 18 amino acids. The germline gives CDR1 MDHEN, CDR2 SYDVKM. This sample stems from a study of response to subunit inactivated influenza vaccine. Study-wide results and caveats: There was a suggestion from the authors that each seasonal influenza vaccination recruits few new T cells.

Using its own MiXCR run on the RT-PCR reads, TCRdb lists one record per CDR3 protein. Here the sample spans 550,000 to 650,000 distinct CDR3 sequences, about 12% being singletons. Specimen: PBMCs from blood, collected on the day of vaccination. This chain links TRBV28 with TRBJ2-1, with 9 bases matching TRBD2. This TCR derives from a man aged 45-60 years who received an inactivated influenza vaccine. CDR3 nucleotides: TGTGCCAGCAGCCCGCGCCTGGGGCTAGCGGGGCCCTACAATGAGCAGTTCTTC. It translates to CASSPRLGLAGPYNEQFF.